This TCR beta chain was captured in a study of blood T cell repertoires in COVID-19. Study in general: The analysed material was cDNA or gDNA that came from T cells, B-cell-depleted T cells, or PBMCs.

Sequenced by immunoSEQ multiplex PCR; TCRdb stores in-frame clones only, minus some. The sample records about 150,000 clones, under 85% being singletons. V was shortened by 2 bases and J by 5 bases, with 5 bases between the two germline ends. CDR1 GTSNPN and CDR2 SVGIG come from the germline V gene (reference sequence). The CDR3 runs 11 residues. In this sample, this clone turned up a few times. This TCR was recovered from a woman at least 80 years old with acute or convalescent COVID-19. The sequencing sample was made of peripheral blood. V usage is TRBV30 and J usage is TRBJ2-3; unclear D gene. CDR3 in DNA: TGTGCCTGGAGTCTGAGAGATACGCAGTATTTT. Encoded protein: CAWSLRDTQYF.